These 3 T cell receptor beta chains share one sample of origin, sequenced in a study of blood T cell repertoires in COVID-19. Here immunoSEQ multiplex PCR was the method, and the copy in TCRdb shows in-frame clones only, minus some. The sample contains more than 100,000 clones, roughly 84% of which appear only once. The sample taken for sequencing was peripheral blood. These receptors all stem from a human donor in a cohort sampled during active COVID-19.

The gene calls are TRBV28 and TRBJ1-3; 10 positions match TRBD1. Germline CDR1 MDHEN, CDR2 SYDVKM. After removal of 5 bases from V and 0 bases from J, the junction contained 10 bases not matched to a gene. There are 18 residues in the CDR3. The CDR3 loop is CASSGLGGQGSSGNTIYF. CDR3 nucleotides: TGTGCCAGCAGTGGGCTCGGGGGACAGGGGTCCTCTGGAAACACCATATATTTT.

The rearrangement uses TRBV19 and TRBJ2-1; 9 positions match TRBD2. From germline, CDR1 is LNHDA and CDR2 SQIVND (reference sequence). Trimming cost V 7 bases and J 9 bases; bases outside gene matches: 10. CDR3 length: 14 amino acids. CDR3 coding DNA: TGTGCCAGTATCTCGGCTAGCGGGATGGGTGAGCAGTTCTTC. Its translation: CASISASGMGEQFF.

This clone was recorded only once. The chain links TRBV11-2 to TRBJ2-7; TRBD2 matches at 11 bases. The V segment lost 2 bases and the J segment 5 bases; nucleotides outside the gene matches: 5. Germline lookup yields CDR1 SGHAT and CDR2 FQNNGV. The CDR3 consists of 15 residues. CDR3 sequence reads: CASSLSTSGSHEQYF. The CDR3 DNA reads TGTGCCAGCAGCTTAAGCACTAGCGGGAGCCACGAGCAGTACTTC.